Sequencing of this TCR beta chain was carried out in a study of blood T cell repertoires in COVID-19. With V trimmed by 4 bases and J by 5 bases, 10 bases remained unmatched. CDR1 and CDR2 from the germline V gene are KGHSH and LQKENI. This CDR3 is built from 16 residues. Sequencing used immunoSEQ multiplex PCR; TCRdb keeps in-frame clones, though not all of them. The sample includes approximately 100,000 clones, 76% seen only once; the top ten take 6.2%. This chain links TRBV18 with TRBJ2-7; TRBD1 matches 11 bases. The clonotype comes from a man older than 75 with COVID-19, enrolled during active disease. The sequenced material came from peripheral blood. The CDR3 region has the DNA TGTGCCAGCTCACAGTGGCCGGGACAGGGGGAACACGAGCAGTACTTC. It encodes CASSQWPGQGEHEQYF.